This TCR beta chain emerged from a study of cytotoxic CD8 clonotypes in ibrutinib-treated CLL. Study summary: An average of roughly 270,000 productive templates and tens of thousands of productive rearrangements was obtained per sample. Regarding the study as a whole: Before falling back toward baseline at progression, clonality had risen at the time of ibrutinib response. A difference in sampling times existed between sustained-remission and progressing patients.

Only in-frame clones appear in the TCRdb table, and some are missing; sequencing was by immunoSEQ multiplex PCR. This table holds over 120,000 clones, about 80% found once. A note on this clone: Its specificity is unknown.

The specimen comprised PBMCs, sampled after 24 months of ibrutinib treatment. This receptor was taken from a human donor with chronic lymphocytic leukemia.

The CDR3 DNA is TGCAGCGTGGGGACAGGACAGGGTCTGGGCAAGCAGTACTTC. This codes for CSVGTGQGLGKQYF. The chain couples TRBV29-1 to TRBJ2-7; 8 nucleotides line up with TRBD1. This CDR3 comprises 14 residues. V lost 6 bases, J lost 8 bases, and 15 bases stayed unmatched. CDR1 SQVTM and CDR2 ANQGSEA come from the germline V gene.